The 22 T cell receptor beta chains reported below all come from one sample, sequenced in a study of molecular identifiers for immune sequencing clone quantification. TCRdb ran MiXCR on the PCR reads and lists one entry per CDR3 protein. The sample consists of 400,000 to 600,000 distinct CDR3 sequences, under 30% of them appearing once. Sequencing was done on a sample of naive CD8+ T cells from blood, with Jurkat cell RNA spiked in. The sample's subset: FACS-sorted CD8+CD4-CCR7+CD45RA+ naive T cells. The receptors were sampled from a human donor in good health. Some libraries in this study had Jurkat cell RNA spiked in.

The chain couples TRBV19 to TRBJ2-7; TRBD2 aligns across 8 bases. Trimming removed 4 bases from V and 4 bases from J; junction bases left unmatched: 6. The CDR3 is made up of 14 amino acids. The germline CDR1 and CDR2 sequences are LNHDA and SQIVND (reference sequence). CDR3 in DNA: TGTGCCAGTAGTAACGGACTAGCCAAATACGAGCAGTACTTC. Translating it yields CASSNGLAKYEQYF. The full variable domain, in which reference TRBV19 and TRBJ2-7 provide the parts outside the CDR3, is DGGITQSPKYLFRKEGQNVTLSCEQNLNHDAMYWYRQDPGQGLRLIYYSQIVNDFQKGDIAEGYSVSREKKESFPLTVTSAQKNPTAFYLCASSNGLAKYEQYFGPGTRLTVT.

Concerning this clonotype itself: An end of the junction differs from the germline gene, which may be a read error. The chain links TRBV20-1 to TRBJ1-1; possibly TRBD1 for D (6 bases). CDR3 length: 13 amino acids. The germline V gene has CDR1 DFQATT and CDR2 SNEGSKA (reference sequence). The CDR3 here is CSAIRGLNAEAFF. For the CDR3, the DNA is TGCAGTGCTATCAGGGGCCTGAACGCTGAAGCTTTCTTT.

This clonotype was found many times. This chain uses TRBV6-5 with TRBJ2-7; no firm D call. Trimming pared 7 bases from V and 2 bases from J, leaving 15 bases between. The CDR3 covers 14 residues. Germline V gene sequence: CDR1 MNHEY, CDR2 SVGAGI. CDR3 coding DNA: TGTGCCAGCAAACCCTCGTCGGGTCCCTACGAGCAGTACTTC. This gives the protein CASKPSSGPYEQYF.

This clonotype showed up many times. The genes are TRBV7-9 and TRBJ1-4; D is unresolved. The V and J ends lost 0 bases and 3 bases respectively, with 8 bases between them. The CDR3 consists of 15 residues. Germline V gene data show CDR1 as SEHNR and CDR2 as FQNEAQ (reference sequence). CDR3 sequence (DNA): TGTGCCAGCAGCTTAGCGTTGGATTCTAATGAAAAACTGTTTTTT. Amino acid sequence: CASSLALDSNEKLFF.

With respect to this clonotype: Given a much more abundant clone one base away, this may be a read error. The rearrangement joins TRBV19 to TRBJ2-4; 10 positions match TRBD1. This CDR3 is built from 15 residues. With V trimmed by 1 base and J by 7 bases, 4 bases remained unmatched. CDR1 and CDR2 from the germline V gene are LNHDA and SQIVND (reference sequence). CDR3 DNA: TGTGCCAGTAGTATAGGGGACAGGGGACCCAACATTCAGTACTTC. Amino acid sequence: CASSIGDRGPNIQYF.

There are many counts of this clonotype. DNA of the CDR3: TGTGCCAGCAGTGTTAGTAGCGGGGCTGAGCAGTTCTTC. Translation: CASSVSSGAEQFF. The chain couples TRBV25-1 to TRBJ2-1; 8 bases are shared with TRBD2. Germline V lookup: CDR1 MGHDK, CDR2 SYGVNS. The CDR3 loop spans 13 amino acids. After removal of 4 bases from V and 9 bases from J, the junction contained 5 bases not matched to a gene.

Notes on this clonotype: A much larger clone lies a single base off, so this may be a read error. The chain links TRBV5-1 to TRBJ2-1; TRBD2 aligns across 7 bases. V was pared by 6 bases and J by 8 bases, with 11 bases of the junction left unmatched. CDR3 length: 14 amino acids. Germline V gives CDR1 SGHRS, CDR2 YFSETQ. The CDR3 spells CASNQLGGTDEQFF. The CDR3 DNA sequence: TGCGCCAGCAACCAGTTGGGAGGGACGGATGAGCAGTTCTTC.

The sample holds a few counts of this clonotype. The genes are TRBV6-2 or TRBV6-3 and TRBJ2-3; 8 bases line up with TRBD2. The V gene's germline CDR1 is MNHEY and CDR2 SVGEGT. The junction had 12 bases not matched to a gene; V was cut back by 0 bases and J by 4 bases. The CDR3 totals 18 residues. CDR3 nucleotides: TGTGCCAGCAGTTACTCAGACCCGCCGCGGGAGGTACCAGATACGCAGTATTTT. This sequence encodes CASSYSDPPREVPDTQYF.

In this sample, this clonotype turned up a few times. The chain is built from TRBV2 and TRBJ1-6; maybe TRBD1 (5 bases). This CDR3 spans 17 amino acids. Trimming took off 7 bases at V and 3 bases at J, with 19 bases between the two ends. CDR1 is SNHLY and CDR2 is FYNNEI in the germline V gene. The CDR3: CASTSGGTGFYNSPLHF. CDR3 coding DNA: TGTGCCAGCACCTCTGGGGGAACCGGGTTCTATAATTCACCCCTCCACTTT.

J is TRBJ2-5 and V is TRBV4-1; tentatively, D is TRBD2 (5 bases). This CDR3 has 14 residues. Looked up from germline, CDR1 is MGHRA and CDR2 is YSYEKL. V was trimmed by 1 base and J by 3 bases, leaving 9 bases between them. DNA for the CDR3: TGCGCCAGCAGCCAAGTGTCGGGGAAAGAGACCCAGTACTTC. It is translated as CASSQVSGKETQYF.

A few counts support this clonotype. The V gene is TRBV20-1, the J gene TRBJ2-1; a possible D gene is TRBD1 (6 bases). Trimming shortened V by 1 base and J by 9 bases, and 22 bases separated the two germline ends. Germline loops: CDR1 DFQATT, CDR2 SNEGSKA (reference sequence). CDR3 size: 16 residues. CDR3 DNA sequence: TGCAGTGCTAGAGGGGACATAACCTATTACAATGGTGAGCAGTTCTTC. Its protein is CSARGDITYYNGEQFF.

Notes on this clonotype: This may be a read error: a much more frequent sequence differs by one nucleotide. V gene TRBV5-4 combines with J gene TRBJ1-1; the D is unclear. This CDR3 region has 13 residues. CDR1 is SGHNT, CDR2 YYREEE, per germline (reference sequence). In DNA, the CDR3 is TGTGTCAGCAGACTGGGCGTGAACACTGAAGCTTTCTTT. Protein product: CVSRLGVNTEAFF. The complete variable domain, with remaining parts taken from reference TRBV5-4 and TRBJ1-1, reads ETGVTQSPTHLIKTRGQQVTLRCSSQSGHNTVSWYQQALGQGPQFIFQYYREEENGRGNFPPRFSGLQFPNYSSELNVNALELDDSALYLCVSRLGVNTEAFFGQGTRLTVV.

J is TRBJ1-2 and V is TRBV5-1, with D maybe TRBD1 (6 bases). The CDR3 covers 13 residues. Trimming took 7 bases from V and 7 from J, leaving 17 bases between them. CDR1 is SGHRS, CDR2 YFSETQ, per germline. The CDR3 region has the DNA TGCGCCAGCGGGAGTTGGGGGCTTTCTGGCTACACCTTC. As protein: CASGSWGLSGYTF.

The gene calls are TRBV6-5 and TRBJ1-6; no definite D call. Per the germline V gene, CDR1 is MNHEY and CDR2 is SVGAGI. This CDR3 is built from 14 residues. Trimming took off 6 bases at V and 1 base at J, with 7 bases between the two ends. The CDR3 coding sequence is TGTGCCAGCAGCGGCGGATCCTATAATTCACCCCTCCACTTT. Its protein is CASSGGSYNSPLHF.

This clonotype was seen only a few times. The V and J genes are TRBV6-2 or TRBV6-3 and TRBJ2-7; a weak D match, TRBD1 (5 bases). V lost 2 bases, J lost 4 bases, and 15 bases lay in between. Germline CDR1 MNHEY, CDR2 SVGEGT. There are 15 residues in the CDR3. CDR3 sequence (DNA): TGTGCCAGCAGTTACCCTAGGGGATCCGATTACGAGCAGTACTTC. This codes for CASSYPRGSDYEQYF.

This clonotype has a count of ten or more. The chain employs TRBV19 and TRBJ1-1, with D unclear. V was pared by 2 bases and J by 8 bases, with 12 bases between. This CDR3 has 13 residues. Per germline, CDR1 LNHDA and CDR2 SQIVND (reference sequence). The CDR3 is CASSIYPGREAFF. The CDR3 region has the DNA TGTGCCAGTAGTATATACCCGGGAAGAGAAGCTTTCTTT.

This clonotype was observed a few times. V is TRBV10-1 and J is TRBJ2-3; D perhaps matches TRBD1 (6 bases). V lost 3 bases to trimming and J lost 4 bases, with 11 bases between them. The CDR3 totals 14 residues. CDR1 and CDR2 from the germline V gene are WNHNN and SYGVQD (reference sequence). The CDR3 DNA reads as TGCGCCAGCAGTGAAACAGGGCTGGCAGATACGCAGTATTTT. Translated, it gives CASSETGLADTQYF.

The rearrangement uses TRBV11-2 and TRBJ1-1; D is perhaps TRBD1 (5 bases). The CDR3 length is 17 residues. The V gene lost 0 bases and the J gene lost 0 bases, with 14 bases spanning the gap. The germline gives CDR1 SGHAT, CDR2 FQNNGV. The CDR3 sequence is CASSLERSGYMNTEAFF. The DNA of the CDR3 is TGTGCCAGCAGCTTAGAAAGGTCAGGGTACATGAACACTGAAGCTTTCTTT.

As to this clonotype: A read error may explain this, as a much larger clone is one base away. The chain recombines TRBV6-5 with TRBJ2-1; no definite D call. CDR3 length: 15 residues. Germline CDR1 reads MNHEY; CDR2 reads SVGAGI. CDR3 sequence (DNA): TGTGCCAGCAGTTACGGACGGATCTCCTACACTGAGCAGTTCTTC. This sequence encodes CASSYGRISYTEQFF.

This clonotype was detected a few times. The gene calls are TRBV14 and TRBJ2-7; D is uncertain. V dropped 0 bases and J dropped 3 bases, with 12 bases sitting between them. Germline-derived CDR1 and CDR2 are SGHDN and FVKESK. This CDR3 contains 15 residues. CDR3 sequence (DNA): TGTGCCAGCAGCCAAGATCCACCCGTCAACTACGAGCAGTACTTC. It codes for CASSQDPPVNYEQYF.

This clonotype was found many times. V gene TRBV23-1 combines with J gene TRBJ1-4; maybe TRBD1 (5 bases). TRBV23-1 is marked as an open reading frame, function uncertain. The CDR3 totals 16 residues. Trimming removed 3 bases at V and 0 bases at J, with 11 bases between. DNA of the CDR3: TGCGCCAGCAGTCACCTGGACACCGCAACTAATGAAAAACTGTTTTTT. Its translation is CASSHLDTATNEKLFF.

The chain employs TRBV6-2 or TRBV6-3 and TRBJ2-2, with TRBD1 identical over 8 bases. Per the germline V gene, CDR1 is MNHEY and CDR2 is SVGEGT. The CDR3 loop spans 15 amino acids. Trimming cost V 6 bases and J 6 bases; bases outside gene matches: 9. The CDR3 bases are TGTGCCAGCAGCCTTGGACAGGGAGAGGCCGGGGAGCTGTTTTTT. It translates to CASSLGQGEAGELFF.